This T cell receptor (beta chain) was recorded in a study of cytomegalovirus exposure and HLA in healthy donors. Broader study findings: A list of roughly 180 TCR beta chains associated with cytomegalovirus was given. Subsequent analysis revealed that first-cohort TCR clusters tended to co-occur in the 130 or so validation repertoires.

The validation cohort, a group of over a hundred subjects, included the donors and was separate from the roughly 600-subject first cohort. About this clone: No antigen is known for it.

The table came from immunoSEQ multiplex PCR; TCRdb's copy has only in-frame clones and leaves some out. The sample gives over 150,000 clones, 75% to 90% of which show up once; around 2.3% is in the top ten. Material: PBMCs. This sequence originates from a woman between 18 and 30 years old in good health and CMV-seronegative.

The CDR3: CAIRPRRDRGYTF. The CDR3 DNA follows: TGTGCCATCAGACCAAGGCGGGACAGGGGCTACACCTTC. This rearrangement joins TRBV10-3 to TRBJ1-2, with 8 bases lining up with TRBD1. The CDR3 contains 13 residues. Germline lookup yields CDR1 ENHRY and CDR2 SYGVKD. V dropped 6 bases and J dropped 8; count of bases not matched to a gene: 8.